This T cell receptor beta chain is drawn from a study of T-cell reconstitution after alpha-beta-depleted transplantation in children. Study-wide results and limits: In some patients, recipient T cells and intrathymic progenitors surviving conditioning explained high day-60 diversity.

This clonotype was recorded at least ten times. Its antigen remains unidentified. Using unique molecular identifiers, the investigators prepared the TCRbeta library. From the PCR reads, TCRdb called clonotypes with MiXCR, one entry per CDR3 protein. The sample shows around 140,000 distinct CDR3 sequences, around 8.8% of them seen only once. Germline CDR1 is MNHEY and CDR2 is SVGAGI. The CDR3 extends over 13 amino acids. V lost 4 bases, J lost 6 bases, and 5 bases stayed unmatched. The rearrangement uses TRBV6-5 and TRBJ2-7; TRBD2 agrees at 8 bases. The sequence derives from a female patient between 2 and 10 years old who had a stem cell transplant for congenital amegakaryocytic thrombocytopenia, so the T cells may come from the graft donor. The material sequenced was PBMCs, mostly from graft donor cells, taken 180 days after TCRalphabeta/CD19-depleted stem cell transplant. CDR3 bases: TGTGCCAGCAGTTCCCCGGGACTAGGCGAGCAGTACTTC. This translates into CASSSPGLGEQYF.